This TCR beta chain was identified during a study of shared clonotypes between healthy human individuals. Broader study findings: A generally larger estimated richness was seen in naive subsets than in memory subsets. When compared with the clonotypes that were shared by all four sorted-subset donors, the non-shared clonotypes turned out to have lower generation probabilities.

Measured with immunoSEQ multiplex PCR; TCRdb has only the in-frame clones, and not every one. Found here are some 2.4 million clones, roughly 93% of them singletons; the top ten hold around 0.37%. Germline values: CDR1 ENHRY, CDR2 SYGVKD. The CDR3 totals 13 residues. V gave up 8 bases and J gave up 4 bases, with 11 bases separating them. Adult donors, all healthy and HIV-negative, had no recent acute infections or vaccinations. Memory CD4+ cells were the fraction left after CD45RA+ naive selection. Regarding this clone: As yet, its antigen is unknown.

The source is a man between 18 and 35 years old in good health. Some clones in this sample may be carry-over from other donors' samples. V usage is TRBV10-3 and J usage is TRBJ1-4; D is possibly TRBD1 (5 bases). What was sequenced was naive CD4+ T cells from PBMCs. The subset denotes: CD45RA+ positively selected. In nucleotides, the CDR3 is TGTGCCATCGCCCGGGACGGTAATGAAAAACTGTTTTTT. Its protein product is CAIARDGNEKLFF.